A single T cell receptor (beta chain) is shown here with its context. This sample was taken from a study of blood T cells in healthy people across ages. The second PCR ran about 7 to 12 cycles with a sample-barcoded 5' primer and J-beta primers. TCRdb redid the calling of the 5' RACE reads with MiXCR, one entry per CDR3 protein. The sample has about 730,000 distinct CDR3 sequences, roughly 47% seen once. The CDR3 has 11 residues. CDR1 and CDR2 from the germline V gene are SGHDN and FVKESK. Trimming took 6 bases from V and 13 from J, leaving 15 bases between them. V is TRBV14 and J is TRBJ2-5; D uncertain. This sequence was found in a woman aged 60 to 75 in good health. Specimen: blood. In DNA form, the CDR3 reads TGTGCCAGCAGAAGTGGGTCCGAACCGTACTTC. Protein sequence: CASRSGSEPYF.